This TCR beta chain was captured by sequencing in a study of cytomegalovirus exposure and HLA in healthy donors. Germline values: CDR1 MRHNA, CDR2 SNTAGT. The CDR3 has 15 residues. With 6 bases clipped from V and 8 bases from J, the junction kept 9 bases outside the gene matches. Vbeta (60) and Jbeta (13) primers were used in the PCR. Repertoires were generated with immunoSEQ multiplex PCR, while TCRdb's copy carries only in-frame clones and drops some. Among over 80,000 clones, about 78% were seen once, and the ten largest hold about 3%. Sampled while nominally healthy, donors likely had unrecorded immune exposures. This clone was seen only a few times.

The sample taken for sequencing was PBMCs. The sequence was obtained from a woman in her forties in good health and CMV-seronegative. The J gene is TRBJ2-2, the V gene TRBV6-4, with TRBD2 identical over 10 bases. As DNA, the CDR3 is TGTGCCAGCAGAGCGCTAGCGGGAGATAAAGGGGAGCTGTTTTTT. It specifies CASRALAGDKGELFF.